This T cell receptor (beta chain) was recovered during a study of early T cells in non-severe SARS-CoV-2 infection (dated by TCRdb to the early 2020s). A note on the overall study: Because TCR sequencing was done on bulk RNA from unsorted whole blood, the alpha and beta chains could not be paired. Overall study results and their limits: VDJdb matching was skewed toward anti-spike CD8 responses, so virus-specific expansions were likely underestimated and private and CD4 specificities were missed.

This clonotype was observed a few times. It has no known antigen specificity. It has no much larger one-base neighbor in the sample; base qualities were not kept. Trimming at the junction amounts to 3 bases on V and 3 bases on J, and the germline ends lie 8 bases apart. For CDR1 and CDR2, the germline V gene lists SGHRS and YFSETQ. The CDR3 covers 13 residues, taking in both the cysteine and the phenylalanine. The DNA shown is the 39-base CDR3, in frame from base 1. This was a case-control study nested in a cohort of healthcare workers in London, UK, who had nasopharyngeal swab PCR tests and blood samples taken every week. Healthcare workers were enrolled in the week of the UK lockdown, from 23 to 31 March 2020, and were followed every week for up to roughly 15 weeks. Libraries were built with 5' RACE. Data came from a NextSeq 500. Unique molecular identifiers were attached to individual cDNA molecules in the TCR library protocol so that sequencing error and PCR bias could be corrected. TCR alpha and beta chains were both sequenced, and the abundances of alpha and beta sequences in each sample were closely correlated with each other. As for how the authors treated the data: Decombinator V4 was used to annotate TCR sequences for V gene, J gene and CDR3. Expanded TCRs were defined as changing significantly between any two time points under a Poisson model with p below 0.0001. TCR abundances were normalised to the total number of TCRs sequenced per sample and were expressed as counts per million. TRAV1-2 paired with TRAJ12, TRAJ20 or TRAJ33 defined MAIT TCRs, while TRAV10 paired with TRAJ18 defined iNKT TCRs. VDJdb, accessed on 1 November 2021, was searched for TCRs annotated for CMV, EBV and SARS-CoV-2, and TCRs annotated for more than one antigen were excluded. Clones were called with MiXCR by TCRdb after fastp trimmed the public reads at Q25, and only in-frame beta chains were retained. Merged by CDR3 protein, the rows form single entries marked with the most common genes and DNA. The V and J calls and clone size come from TCRdb's table, not from the authors' own analysis. Recorded for this sample are 60,000 to 80,000 distinct CDR3 sequences; 10% to 15% of them occurred a single time. The ten top clones hold 3.5% to 5% of the sample.

This receptor was obtained from an adult who was a healthcare worker with PCR-confirmed SARS-CoV-2 infection or an uninfected control (not recorded which). The sequenced material came from whole blood. This chain joins TRBV5-1 to TRBJ2-3, with TRBD1 tentatively as D gene (6 bases match). The DNA reads TGCGCCAGCAGCTACGACAGGACAGATACGCAGTATTTT. Its protein is CASSYDRTDTQYF.